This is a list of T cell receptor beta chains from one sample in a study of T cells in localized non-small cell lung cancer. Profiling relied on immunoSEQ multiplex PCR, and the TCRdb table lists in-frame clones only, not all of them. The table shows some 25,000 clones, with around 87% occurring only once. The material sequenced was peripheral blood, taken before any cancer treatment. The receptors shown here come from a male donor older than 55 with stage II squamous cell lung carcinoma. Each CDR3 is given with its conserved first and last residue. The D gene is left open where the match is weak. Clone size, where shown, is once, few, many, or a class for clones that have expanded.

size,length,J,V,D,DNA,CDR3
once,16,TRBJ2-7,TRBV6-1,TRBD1,TGTGCCAGCAGTGAAGGGACAGGGGGCTTGACCTACGAGCAGTACTTC,CASSEGTGGLTYEQYF
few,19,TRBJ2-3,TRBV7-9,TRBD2,TGTGCCAGCAGACCGAAGGGGAGTCGGACTAGCGGAAGCACAGATACGCAGTATTTT,CASRPKGSRTSGSTDTQYF
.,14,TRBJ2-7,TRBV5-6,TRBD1,TGTGCCAGCAGCTTTATAGGACAGGGGGCCGAGCAGTACTTC,CASSFIGQGAEQYF
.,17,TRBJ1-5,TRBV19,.,TGTGCCAGTAGTTTCGCGCAGGACCCTCCATTCAATCAGCCCCAGCATTTT,CASSFAQDPPFNQPQHF
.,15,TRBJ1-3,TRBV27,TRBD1,TGTGCCAGCAGAAGGACAGGCGACTCTGGAAACACCATATATTTT,CASRRTGDSGNTIYF
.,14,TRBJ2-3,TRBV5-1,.,TGCGCCAGCAGATCCTCGACCGCCACAGATACGCAGTATTTT,CASRSSTATDTQYF
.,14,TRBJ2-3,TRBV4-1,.,TGCGCCAGCAGCCAAGAGGAGGGGAAGGATACGCAGTATTTT,CASSQEEGKDTQYF
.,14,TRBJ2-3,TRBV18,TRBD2,TGTGCCAGTTCAGCGGGGGGACCCACAGATACGCAGTATTTT,CASSAGGPTDTQYF
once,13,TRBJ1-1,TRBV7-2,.,TGTGCCAGCAGCTTAGGGGCCACCTTTGAAGCTTTCTTT,CASSLGATFEAFF
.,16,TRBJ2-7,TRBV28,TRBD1,TGTGCCAGCAGTTTGTCTTGGGACAGGTCCTCCTACGAGCAGTACTTC,CASSLSWDRSSYEQYF
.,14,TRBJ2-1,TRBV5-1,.,TGCGCCAGCAGTGAAGGACAGTCCAGGGATGAGCAGTTCTTC,CASSEGQSRDEQFF
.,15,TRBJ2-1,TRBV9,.,TGTGCCAGCAGCAGAGGGGCTCCATCTTACAATGAGCAGTTCTTC,CASSRGAPSYNEQFF
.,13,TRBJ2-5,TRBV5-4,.,TGTGCCAGCAAAAGTGGGTCTGAAGAGACCCAGTACTTC,CASKSGSEETQYF
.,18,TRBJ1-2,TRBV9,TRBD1,TGTGCCAGCAGCCCGACCGAGGGACAGGGTTTAGTTAACTATGGCTACACCTTC,CASSPTEGQGLVNYGYTF
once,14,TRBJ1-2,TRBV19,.,TGTGCCAGTAGTATAGAAGTCAGCTACTATGGCTACACCTTC,CASSIEVSYYGYTF
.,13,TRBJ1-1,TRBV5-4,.,TGTGCCAGCAAGACTGACATGAACACTGAAGCTTTCTTT,CASKTDMNTEAFF
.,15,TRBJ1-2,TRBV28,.,TGTGCCAGCAGTTTAAGGGCGGGGGGCATCTATGGCTACACCTTC,CASSLRAGGIYGYTF
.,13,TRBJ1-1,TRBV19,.,TGTGCCAGTAGTAACAGGGCAGTCCCTGAAGCTTTCTTT,CASSNRAVPEAFF
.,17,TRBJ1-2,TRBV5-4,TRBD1,TGTGCCAGCAGCCCCTGGCGGACAGGACTTGTTTCGAATGGCTACACCTTC,CASSPWRTGLVSNGYTF
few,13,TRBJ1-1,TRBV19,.,TGTGCCAGTAGTCGGGACAAGAACACTGAAGCTTTCTTT,CASSRDKNTEAFF
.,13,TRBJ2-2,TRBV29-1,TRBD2,TGCAGCGCAGGACTAGCGGGTACCGGGGAGCTGTTTTTT,CSAGLAGTGELFF
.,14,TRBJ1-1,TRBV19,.,TGTGCCAGTAGTATGGGCAGTTCCAACACTGAAGCTTTCTTT,CASSMGSSNTEAFF
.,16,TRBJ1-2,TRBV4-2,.,TGTGCCAGCAGCCAAGATCCAGGACGGCGCAGCGGTGGCTACACCTTC,CASSQDPGRRSGGYTF